The entry below describes one T cell receptor (beta chain). Its antigen remains unidentified. There are no base qualities to consult, and no much larger clone falls within one base. This sample was taken from a study of blood T cell repertoires in COVID-19 (dated by TCRdb to the early 2020s). Notes on the research overall: Samples covering the acute and convalescent phases of COVID-19 were provided by collaborators in the United States, Italy and Spain. Sample metadata almost always included a de-identified subject ID, COVID-19 status, age in years and sex. The prospective study material was composed of cDNA or gDNA derived from T cells, B-cell-depleted T cells, or PBMCs. Where HLA class I and class II types were available, the types were taken from metadata supplied by the sample provider, not from assay-based typing. Subjects who had been exposed to COVID-19, were actively infected with it, or had recovered from it provided the deeply sampled blood TCRbeta repertoires that made up the dataset. The samples were drawn from the first 160 participants of the ongoing ImmuneRACE study and from 950 to 1,500 subjects provided by 6 global collaborators. The repertoires were released in a freely available public database meant as a resource for research on the immune response to SARS-CoV-2. What the work shows at the level of the full study, not this receptor alone: The amount of clinical and demographic metadata varied by source and participant and was provided uncurated.

Collaborating institutions collected whole blood in K2EDTA tubes following their own protocols. For TCRbeta analysis, collaborator samples were shipped as frozen whole blood, as isolated PBMCs, or as DNA extracted from either sample type. TCRbeta CDR3 regions were amplified from genomic DNA using the immunoSEQ Assay, a bias-controlled multiplex PCR. The authors processed their data as follows. Nucleated cell counts per sample were estimated from amplification of reference gene primers within the assay. To quantify the absolute abundance of each unique TCRbeta CDR3 rearrangement, sequence reads were collapsed and filtered. For each sample, productive Simpson clonality was calculated as the square root of Simpson's diversity index across productive rearrangements. Imported from immuneACCESS, the table was reduced by TCRdb to in-frame sequences with V and J called. These copies leave out some clones; in studies compared against another copy, an unresolved V gene accounts for under half, and the cause of the remainder is not known. The V and J calls and clone size come from that table; D and trimming were worked out from the DNA. The sample table contains about 88,000 clones; only one count was recorded for over 90% of them. Approximately 1.6% of the sample is in the top ten clones.

Spanning cysteine to phenylalanine, the CDR3 consists of 13 amino acids. Just the 39-base CDR3 DNA is kept, in frame starting at base 1. From a lookup of the germline V gene, CDR1 and CDR2 are SGHRS and YFSETQ. The junction shows trimming of 5 bases on V and 3 bases on J, plus 10 bases between the germline ends. What was sequenced was peripheral blood. The rearrangement joined TRBV5-1 to TRBJ2-3; a tentative D match to TRBD2 spans 5 bases. This receptor was taken from a man in his sixties with acute or convalescent COVID-19. In nucleotides, the sequence is TGCGCCAGCAGACGGGATATTACAGATACGCAGTATTTT. This is translated as CASRRDITDTQYF.